A selection of T cell receptor beta chains follows, all from one sample in a study of blood T cell repertoires in COVID-19. Produced via immunoSEQ multiplex PCR; TCRdb's table is partial and in-frame only. The sample lists roughly 110,000 clones; 75% to 95% were seen once. Sequencing was done on a sample of peripheral blood. The receptor set was obtained from a woman younger than 45 with acute or convalescent COVID-19. Each CDR3 is given with its conserved first and last residue. A D gene is named only where the DNA matches it firmly. Clone size appears in some rows only: once, few, many, or a class for an expanded clone.

d_call: -
v_call: TRBV11-2
clone_size: -
j_call: TRBJ2-1
cdr3_nt: TGTGCCAGCAGCTTAGAGCGGGCCACTGCCTACAATGAGCAGTTCTTC
cdr3_aa: CASSLERATAYNEQFF

d_call: TRBD1
v_call: TRBV7-2
clone_size: -
j_call: TRBJ2-1
cdr3_nt: TGTGCCAGCAGCCTGCAGCCGTCCGGGACAGGCTATTACAATGAGCAGTTCTTC
cdr3_aa: CASSLQPSGTGYYNEQFF

d_call: TRBD2
v_call: TRBV30
clone_size: once
j_call: TRBJ2-3
cdr3_nt: TGTGCCTGGAGTCAAGCGGGGAACACAGATACGCAGTATTTT
cdr3_aa: CAWSQAGNTDTQYF

d_call: -
v_call: TRBV5-4
clone_size: -
j_call: TRBJ1-3
cdr3_nt: TGTGCCAGCAGCTTGGTTTCGGCAGGGGATAGAAACACCATATATTTT
cdr3_aa: CASSLVSAGDRNTIYF

d_call: -
v_call: TRBV7-8
clone_size: once
j_call: TRBJ1-5
cdr3_nt: TGTGCCAGCAGCTTGTCTAATAGCAATCAGCCCCAGCATTTT
cdr3_aa: CASSLSNSNQPQHF

d_call: TRBD1
v_call: TRBV19
clone_size: -
j_call: TRBJ1-4
cdr3_nt: TGTGCCAGTAGCAATACAGGGGACGCAGTAACTAATGAAAAACTGTTTTTT
cdr3_aa: CASSNTGDAVTNEKLFF

d_call: TRBD2
v_call: TRBV5-5
clone_size: -
j_call: TRBJ2-5
cdr3_nt: TGTGCCAGCAGGGCGGGAGGGCCATTAGGGGAGACCCAGTACTTC
cdr3_aa: CASRAGGPLGETQYF

d_call: -
v_call: TRBV7-2
clone_size: -
j_call: TRBJ1-1
cdr3_nt: TGTGCCAGCAGCTTAGTGGGCGGGGGCACTGAAGCTTTCTTT
cdr3_aa: CASSLVGGGTEAFF

d_call: -
v_call: TRBV19
clone_size: -
j_call: TRBJ1-3
cdr3_nt: TGTGCCAGTAGGGTCGGGTTCGGAAACACCATATATTTT
cdr3_aa: CASRVGFGNTIYF

d_call: -
v_call: TRBV14
clone_size: -
j_call: TRBJ2-6
cdr3_nt: TGTGCCAGCAGCCAATTCGGACATCCAGTTTCTGGGGCCAACGTCCTGACTTTC
cdr3_aa: CASSQFGHPVSGANVLTF